Below, 19 T cell receptor beta chains from the same sample are listed, as sequenced in a study of blood T cell repertoires in COVID-19. The method was immunoSEQ multiplex PCR; TCRdb's version includes in-frame clones alone and lacks a portion of them. Among 140,000 to 150,000 clones, 85% to 90% were seen once, and the ten largest hold roughly an eighth. Material for sequencing was peripheral blood. The receptor set was obtained from a man younger than 35 with COVID-19, enrolled during active disease.

This rearrangement joins TRBV30 to TRBJ1-6, with D maybe TRBD1 (5 bases). The CDR3 has 15 residues. Trimming took off 0 bases at V and 4 bases at J, with 10 bases between the two ends. Looked up from germline, CDR1 is GTSNPN and CDR2 is SVGIG (reference sequence). This CDR3 is CAWSVGTGYNSPLHF. The CDR3 DNA reads as TGTGCCTGGAGTGTAGGTACAGGATATAATTCACCCCTCCACTTT.

The chain carries TRBV7-8 and TRBJ2-7, with 12 positions matching TRBD2. V gave up 5 bases and J gave up 4 bases; unmatched junction bases: 21. The CDR3 spans 20 residues. Germline V gene lookup returns CDR1 SGHVS and CDR2 FQNEAQ. The CDR3 region has the DNA TGTGCCAGCAGCGTCACCGCGGGCTCTAGCGGGAGGGCAGATTGGTACGAGCAGTACTTC. As protein: CASSVTAGSSGRADWYEQYF. Drawing the rest from reference TRBV7-8 and TRBJ2-7, the complete variable domain is GAGVSQSPRYKVAKRGQDVALRCDPISGHVSLFWYQQALGQGPEFLTYFQNEAQLDKSGLPSDRFFAERPEGSVSTLKIQRTQQEDSAVYLCASSVTAGSSGRADWYEQYFGPGTRLTVT.

The V call is TRBV7-2, the J call TRBJ2-3, with 8 bases that match TRBD2. Germline V gene sequence: CDR1 SGHTA, CDR2 FQGNSA. The V segment lost 1 base and the J segment 1 base; nucleotides outside the gene matches: 10. The CDR3 covers 18 residues. CDR3 region: CASSLVGGRSFRTDTQYF. Here the CDR3 DNA reads TGTGCCAGCAGCTTAGTCGGCGGGAGGAGTTTTCGCACAGATACGCAGTATTTT.

This clone was seen once. This chain uses TRBV5-8 with TRBJ2-7, with 12 bases identical to TRBD1. Germline V CDR1 and CDR2: SGHTS, YDEGEE. The CDR3 extends over 14 amino acids. V shed 3 bases and J 7 bases; nucleotides not matched to a gene: 5. CDR3: CASSWDRGQGEQYF. DNA of the CDR3: TGTGCCAGCAGCTGGGACAGGGGGCAGGGTGAGCAGTACTTC.

The chain carries TRBV19 and TRBJ2-7; 11 bases line up with TRBD1. Germline V gene data show CDR1 as LNHDA and CDR2 as SQIVND (reference sequence). The CDR3 loop spans 18 amino acids. V dropped 5 bases and J dropped 3; count of bases not matched to a gene: 15. CDR3 DNA: TGTGCCAGTAGTGCCGCCCTCTATACCGGGACAGGGGGCTACGAGCAGTACTTC. Translating it yields CASSAALYTGTGGYEQYF.

This clone has only one observation. The rearrangement links TRBV9 to TRBJ1-4, with a weak D call TRBD1 (6 bases). Germline V gene lookup returns CDR1 SGDLS and CDR2 YYNGEE. V lost 2 bases, J lost 8 bases, and 16 bases lay in between. The CDR3 is 15 amino acids. CDR3 in DNA: TGTGCCAGCAGCGTCCGAGGGGGTATAGGGGAAAAACTGTTTTTT. Translating gives CASSVRGGIGEKLFF.

The chain uses TRBV19 and TRBJ2-7; 9 positions agree with TRBD1. Trimming removed 0 bases from V and 2 bases from J; junction bases left unmatched: 5. The CDR3 has 16 amino acids. Looked up from germline, CDR1 is LNHDA and CDR2 is SQIVND (reference sequence). The CDR3, as DNA: TGTGCCAGTAGTATAGACACGGACAGGGGAACCTACGAGCAGTACTTC. This gives the protein CASSIDTDRGTYEQYF.

The chain has TRBV15 and TRBJ2-1; D uncertain. The V gene's germline CDR1 is LNHNV and CDR2 YYDKDF (reference sequence). This CDR3 is built from 13 residues. Trimming removed 0 bases at V and 6 bases at J, with 6 bases between. CDR3 sequence: CATSRDRSNEQFF. CDR3 in DNA: TGTGCCACCAGCAGAGATCGGTCCAATGAGCAGTTCTTC.

The rearrangement links TRBV5-7 to TRBJ2-7; TRBD1 matches 7 bases. TRBV5-7 is designated an ORF whose function remains uncertain. The CDR3 covers 13 residues. With 2 bases clipped from V and 5 bases from J, the junction kept 4 bases outside the gene matches. The CDR3 DNA sequence: TGTGCCAGCAGCTTACCCACAGGGGACGAGCAGTACTTC. Translating gives CASSLPTGDEQYF.

The rearrangement links TRBV15 to TRBJ1-6; tentative D call: TRBD1 (5 bases). Germline CDR1 is LNHNV and CDR2 is YYDKDF (reference sequence). The CDR3 length is 15 residues. The V and J ends lost 6 bases and 4 bases respectively, with 13 bases between them. The CDR3 here is CATSGVGLYNSPLHF. The CDR3 coding sequence is TGTGCCACCAGTGGGGTGGGGCTTTATAATTCACCCCTCCACTTT. The full variable domain, its missing parts supplied by reference TRBV15 and TRBJ1-6, is DAMVIQNPRYQVTQFGKPVTLSCSQTLNHNVMYWYQQKSSQAPKLLFHYYDKDFNNEADTPDNFQSRRPNTSFCFLDIRSPGLGDTAMYLCATSGVGLYNSPLHFGNGTRLTVT.

For this clone: The germline gene is not matched at one end of the junction; a read error may be the cause. V and J are TRBV5-1 and TRBJ2-1, with D possibly matching TRBD2 (5 bases). The germline CDR1 and CDR2 sequences are SGHRS and YFSETQ. CDR3 size: 15 residues. DNA for the CDR3: TGCGCCAGCAGGAGAAGCGGAACCTCCCACAATGGGCAGTTCTTC. Translating it yields CASRRSGTSHNGQFF.

The genes are TRBV4-3 and TRBJ1-3; 8 bases agree with TRBD1. Germline V CDR1 and CDR2: LGHNA, YSLEER. This CDR3 is 15 amino acids long. With 3 bases clipped from V and 2 bases from J, the junction kept 3 bases outside the gene matches. The CDR3 loop is CASSHGTGPGNTIYF. For the CDR3, the DNA is TGCGCCAGCAGCCATGGGACAGGACCTGGAAACACCATATATTTT.

The chain couples TRBV9 to TRBJ2-3; D perhaps matches TRBD1 (6 bases). V gave up 4 bases and J gave up 3 bases, with 27 bases separating them. Per germline, CDR1 SGDLS and CDR2 YYNGEE. CDR3 size: 19 residues. Here the CDR3 DNA reads TGTGCCAGCAGCCCGAGGCGCAGGACAGCAGGCATTCTGACAGATACGCAGTATTTT. Its translation: CASSPRRRTAGILTDTQYF.

CDR3 in amino acids: CASSGTGVAYEQYF. The CDR3, as DNA: TGTGCCAGTTCTGGGACAGGGGTAGCCTACGAGCAGTACTTC. The chain is built from TRBV19 and TRBJ2-7; TRBD1 agrees at 10 bases. The CDR3 length is 14 residues. V lost 8 bases, J lost 2 bases, and 6 bases stayed unmatched. The germline gives CDR1 LNHDA, CDR2 SQIVND (reference sequence). The entire variable domain, with the rest obtained from reference TRBV19 and TRBJ2-7, is as follows: DGGITQSPKYLFRKEGQNVTLSCEQNLNHDAMYWYRQDPGQGLRLIYYSQIVNDFQKGDIAEGYSVSREKKESFPLTVTSAQKNPTAFYLCASSGTGVAYEQYFGPGTRLTVT.

The V and J genes are TRBV7-3 and TRBJ2-3; maybe TRBD2 (5 bases). The CDR3 length is 17 residues. Germline V gives CDR1 SGHTA, CDR2 FQGTGA. V was trimmed by 0 bases and J by 0 bases, leaving 13 bases between them. The CDR3 bases are TGTGCCAGCAGCTTAACTGGACCTAGCCGTAGCACAGATACGCAGTATTTT. Its translation is CASSLTGPSRSTDTQYF.

CDR3 amino acids: CASSQDIVEETQYF. The CDR3 DNA is TGCGCCAGCAGCCAAGATATAGTAGAGGAGACCCAGTACTTC. The chain couples TRBV4-1 to TRBJ2-5, with D hard to call. V lost 0 bases and J lost 5, with 10 bases in between. CDR3 length: 14 residues. Germline V lookup: CDR1 MGHRA, CDR2 YSYEKL.

The chain joins TRBV27 to TRBJ2-5; 8 bases agree with TRBD1. The CDR3 is 14 amino acids. Trimming cost V 2 bases and J 4 bases; bases outside gene matches: 3. The germline V gene has CDR1 MNHEY and CDR2 SMNVEV (reference sequence). Written as DNA, the CDR3 is TGTGCCAGCAGTTTACTACAGGGGGGAGAGACCCAGTACTTC. Translation: CASSLLQGGETQYF.

The V call is TRBV2, the J call TRBJ1-5, with a weak D call TRBD1 (6 bases). The V gene's germline CDR1 is SNHLY and CDR2 FYNNEI. V lost 6 bases and J lost 6, with 18 bases in between. The length of the CDR3 is 15 residues. CDR3 DNA: TGTGCCAGCAGCGAGCGGGAAGGAGGGGGTCAGCCCCAGCATTTT. It specifies CASSEREGGGQPQHF.

Only a few counts were recorded for this clone. The CDR3: CASSLEQDVLPLHF. In nucleotides, the CDR3 is TGCGCCAGCAGCTTAGAACAGGATGTGTTACCCCTCCACTTT. The chain employs TRBV5-1 and TRBJ1-6; tentatively, D is TRBD1 (5 bases). Germline loops: CDR1 SGHRS, CDR2 YFSETQ. V was shortened by 2 bases and J by 12 bases, with 15 bases between the two germline ends. This CDR3 is built from 14 residues.